One sample yielded the 20 T cell receptor beta chains listed below, sequenced in a study of metastatic and nonmetastatic thyroid tumors. Ahead of thyroid surgery, no patient had received treatment of any kind. From the PCR reads, TCRdb re-called clones with MiXCR. The sample consists of some 8,400 clones, under 35% of them appearing once. Sequencing was done on a sample of tumor tissue. These receptors were obtained from a male donor with papillary thyroid cancer or a benign thyroid nodule (not recorded which). Some clones in this sample may be carry-over from other donors' samples.

This clone rates as medium-sized (0.01 to 0.1%). This rearrangement joins TRBV19 to TRBJ2-2, with 9 nucleotides matching TRBD1. Trimming took 6 bases from V and 7 from J; bases not matched to a gene: 6. The V gene's germline CDR1 is LNHDA and CDR2 SQIVND (reference sequence). CDR3 length: 14 residues. This CDR3 is CASRGTGKGGELFF. For the CDR3, the DNA is TGTGCCAGTAGGGGGACAGGGAAAGGCGGGGAGCTGTTTTTT.

As for this clone: Likely a read error: the CDR3 ends without its conserved phenylalanine or tryptophan. DNA of the CDR3: TGTGCCAGCAGTGTGGGACTAGCGGGGGCCCTTGTCGTGCAGTTCTCC. Protein: CASSVGLAGALVVQFS. The chain has TRBV6-2 or TRBV6-3 and TRBJ2-7; 14 nucleotides agree with TRBD2. The DNA end favors TRBJ2-1, so the J call may be wrong. The CDR3 length is 16 residues. CDR1 and CDR2 (germline): MNHEY, SVGEGT.

This clone was detected only a few times. V is TRBV6-1 and J is TRBJ2-7; no clear D gene. V was cut by 6 bases and J by 1 base, with 16 bases left in between. CDR3 length: 15 amino acids. Per germline, CDR1 MNHNS and CDR2 SASEGT. CDR3: CASSPIGQLSYEQYF. DNA of the CDR3: TGTGCCAGCAGCCCAATCGGGCAACTTTCCTACGAGCAGTACTTC.

The chain is built from TRBV12-3 or TRBV12-4 and TRBJ2-1, with 12 positions matching TRBD2. The J segment lost 7 bases and the V segment lost 2 bases, leaving 12 bases of the junction unmatched. The CDR3 runs 18 residues. The CDR3 loop reads CASSLLTSGSRKGNEQFF. The CDR3 DNA reads as TGTGCCAGCAGTTTACTGACTAGCGGGAGTCGAAAGGGGAATGAGCAGTTCTTC.

This clone was observed a few times. The rearrangement links TRBV6-2 or TRBV6-3 to TRBJ2-1, with D possibly TRBD2 on 5 matching bases. CDR3 size: 12 residues. Germline CDR1 is MNHEY and CDR2 is SVGEGT. V lost 10 bases and J 0 bases, leaving 7 bases between the germline ends. The CDR3 loop reads CATRDSYNEQFF. The CDR3, as DNA: TGTGCCACCCGGGACTCCTACAATGAGCAGTTCTTC.

This clone was detected a few times. The rearrangement uses TRBV19 and TRBJ1-2; D is possibly TRBD1 (5 bases). CDR3 length equals 13 residues. The V end was cut by 5 bases, the J end by 4 bases, with 11 bases between. CDR1 LNHDA and CDR2 SQIVND come from the germline V gene (reference sequence). CDR3 region: CASSEGLSYGYTF. Written as DNA, the CDR3 is TGTGCCAGTAGTGAGGGACTGAGCTATGGCTACACCTTC.

The CDR3 nucleotides are TGTGCCAGCAGTGAGTGGGGGTTCAATCAGCCCCAGCATTTT. The encoded protein is CASSEWGFNQPQHF. The rearrangement links TRBV6-1 to TRBJ1-5; weak D call: TRBD1 (5 bases). The CDR3 length is 14 residues. Germline CDR1 reads MNHNS; CDR2 reads SASEGT. V dropped 3 bases and J dropped 3 bases, with 9 bases sitting between them.

The CDR3: CASSFGTDTQYF. CDR3 nucleotide sequence: TGTGCCAGCAGCTTTGGAACAGATACGCAGTATTTT. The rearrangement joins TRBV7-9 to TRBJ2-3; D uncertain. Trimming stripped 3 bases from V and 3 bases from J, with 4 bases between. CDR1 SEHNR and CDR2 FQNEAQ come from the germline V gene (reference sequence). This CDR3 has 12 amino acids.

The chain recombines TRBV24-1 with TRBJ2-7; 7 bases line up with TRBD1. With V trimmed by 4 bases and J by 4 bases, 9 bases remained unmatched. This CDR3 spans 15 amino acids. The V gene's germline CDR1 is KGHDR and CDR2 SFDVKD. CDR3 DNA: TGTGCCACCAGTGAGTCCGGGACAGACCTATACGAGCAGTACTTC. Protein product: CATSESGTDLYEQYF.

The chain carries TRBV11-2 and TRBJ2-7; TRBD2 matches 7 bases. The CDR3 spans 11 residues. Trimming at V came to 8 bases and at J to 5 bases, leaving 3 bases not matched to a gene. From germline, CDR1 is SGHAT and CDR2 FQNNGV. The CDR3 bases are TGTGCCAGCGGACTAGTTGACGAGCAGTACTTC. Protein product: CASGLVDEQYF.

This clone turned up a few times. The chain is built from TRBV19 and TRBJ1-3; no definite D call. V was trimmed by 5 bases and J by 0 bases, leaving 11 bases between them. The germline V gene has CDR1 LNHDA and CDR2 SQIVND (reference sequence). The CDR3 is made up of 15 amino acids. The DNA for the CDR3 is TGTGCCAGTAGTCAACTGTCGTTCTCTGGAAACACCATATATTTT. Protein sequence: CASSQLSFSGNTIYF.

This clone turned up a few times. V and J are TRBV6-5 and TRBJ2-7, with unresolved D. The germline V gene has CDR1 MNHEY and CDR2 SVGAGI. The CDR3 runs to 13 residues. V lost 4 bases, J lost 6 bases, and 13 bases lay in between. CDR3 sequence reads: CASSSASSPEQYF. CDR3 DNA sequence: TGTGCCAGCAGTTCCGCGTCTAGTCCCGAGCAGTACTTC.

This clone was counted only a few times. The genes are TRBV28 and TRBJ2-1; D is possibly TRBD2 (5 bases). Looked up from germline, CDR1 is MDHEN and CDR2 is SYDVKM. V was shortened by 5 bases and J by 4 bases, with 18 bases between the two germline ends. This CDR3 spans 16 amino acids. The CDR3 here is CASSGLTTVLYNEQFF. CDR3 sequence (DNA): TGTGCCAGCAGTGGACTTACTACAGTTCTTTACAATGAGCAGTTCTTC.

This clone occurred a few times. The J gene is TRBJ2-6, the V gene TRBV28, with 7 bases that match TRBD1. CDR3 size: 18 residues. Germline CDR1 and CDR2: MDHEN and SYDVKM. Germline trimming cut 5 bases from V and 0 bases from J; bases unmatched to any gene: 10. CDR3 nucleotide sequence: TGTGCCAGCAGTACCCCCTGGACAGGCCGCTCTGGGGCCAACGTCCTGACTTTC. It encodes CASSTPWTGRSGANVLTF.

The chain recombines TRBV6-1 with TRBJ1-2; tentatively, D is TRBD1 (6 bases). The ends were cut back, 4 bases at V and 4 bases at J, with 13 bases in the middle. This CDR3 has 14 amino acids. Germline V gives CDR1 MNHNS, CDR2 SASEGT. CDR3: CASSGGQYSYGYTF. CDR3 DNA sequence: TGTGCCAGCAGTGGTGGACAGTATTCCTATGGCTACACCTTC.

The chain uses TRBV11-1 and TRBJ2-7; D remains ambiguous. CDR3 length equals 13 residues. Per the germline V gene, CDR1 is SGHAT and CDR2 is FQDESV (reference sequence). V lost 5 bases to trimming and J lost 3 bases, with 11 bases between them. As DNA, the CDR3 is TGTGCCAGCAGCCCCGTGGAGTTCTACGAGCAGTACTTC. It yields the protein CASSPVEFYEQYF.

This clone was seen a single time. This rearrangement joins TRBV2 to TRBJ2-1; D is unresolved. This CDR3 is 12 amino acids long. Germline assignment: CDR1 SNHLY and CDR2 FYNNEI. With 7 bases removed from V and 8 bases from J, the gap between germline ends came to 12 bases. CDR3: CASKALEDEQFF. The CDR3 DNA sequence: TGTGCCAGCAAGGCACTGGAAGATGAGCAGTTCTTC.

Ten or more counts support this clone. The rearrangement links TRBV5-5 to TRBJ1-1, with D perhaps TRBD1 (6 bases). Germline loops: CDR1 SGHKS, CDR2 YYEKEE (reference sequence). The V gene lost 0 bases and the J gene lost 4 bases, with 13 bases spanning the gap. CDR3 length: 15 amino acids. CDR3 DNA sequence: TGTGCCAGCAGCTTGGCGACAGGCCGGATCACTGAAGCTTTCTTT. Protein: CASSLATGRITEAFF.

This clone was detected only a few times. CDR3 amino acids: CASRPDGGENSPLHF. In DNA form, the CDR3 reads TGTGCCAGCAGACCAGATGGGGGAGAAAATTCACCCCTCCACTTT. The chain combines TRBV7-9 with TRBJ1-6, with D tentatively TRBD1 (5 bases). CDR3 length equals 15 residues. Germline loops: CDR1 SEHNR, CDR2 FQNEAQ (reference sequence). Trimming removed 6 bases from V and 7 bases from J, with 16 bases in between.

This clone was observed once. The chain is built from TRBV7-8 and TRBJ1-5; a possible D gene is TRBD1 (5 bases). The CDR3 runs 17 residues. Trimming pared 6 bases from V and 5 bases from J, leaving 23 bases between. Germline CDR1 reads SGHVS; CDR2 reads FQNEAQ. CDR3 sequence reads: CASSPRVRVSFYQPQHF. The CDR3, as DNA: TGTGCCAGCAGTCCCAGGGTTCGAGTTTCCTTTTATCAGCCCCAGCATTTT.